The clone carrying this T cell receptor (beta chain) was seen once. The sample originates from a study of blood T cell repertoires in COVID-19. Study summary: Sites in the United States, Italy and Spain provided acute and convalescent COVID-19 samples. PBMCs, B-cell-depleted T cells, or T cells were the source of the cDNA or gDNA that made up the material.

The authors' processing: For nucleated cells, counts were estimated from reference gene primer amplification. Some clones are missing from TCRdb's copy, which holds only in-frame ones; the method was immunoSEQ multiplex PCR. The DNA gave D and trimming, while V, J and clone size come from that table. The data show 55,000 or so clones, approximately 88% seen once. CDR3 length: 15 amino acids. Germline CDR1 reads SGHRS; CDR2 reads YFSETQ. With V trimmed by 0 bases and J by 2 bases, 1 base remained unmatched. The chain employs TRBV5-1 and TRBJ2-3, with 9 bases matching TRBD1. This clonotype was obtained from a man between 40 and 49 years old with COVID-19, enrolled during active disease. Sequencing input: peripheral blood. The CDR3 loop reads CASSLGDRDTDTQYF. The CDR3 DNA is TGCGCCAGCAGCTTGGGGGACAGGGACACAGATACGCAGTATTTT. Supplemented by reference TRBV5-1 and TRBJ2-3, the full variable domain reads KAGVTQTPRYLIKTRGQQVTLSCSPISGHRSVSWYQQTPGQGLQFLFEYFSETQRNKGNFPGRFSGRQFSNSRSEMNVSTLELGDSALYLCASSLGDRDTDTQYFGPGTRLTVL.